The T cell receptor beta chain under discussion was sequenced for a study of OX40 agonist ivuxolimab in advanced cancers. Across the whole study: Eligibility rules accepted prior anti-PD-1, anti-PD-L1 or anti-CTLA-4 therapy, and around 44% had some. Overall study results and limits: The authors did not determine the antigen specificity of the expanded peripheral T cells. Partly responding patients at 0.1-3.0 mg/kg showed some of the smallest clonal expansion.

Assay: immunoSEQ multiplex PCR; the TCRdb copy retains only in-frame clones and omits some. The sample consists of 100,000 or so clones, 75% to 95% of them appearing once. Germline V gives CDR1 SGHNT, CDR2 YYREEE (reference sequence). This CDR3 is 17 amino acids long. J was trimmed by 2 bases and V by 4 bases; bases with no gene match: 12. With regard to this clone: Its antigen is unknown.

The sequence derives from an adult with an advanced solid tumor such as melanoma, head and neck, liver or kidney cancer. The chain has TRBV5-4 and TRBJ2-7; TRBD2 matches at 10 bases. The source material was CD4+ or CD8+ T cells sorted from blood, sampled in a trial of the OX40 agonist ivuxolimab. The DNA of the CDR3 is TGTGCCAGCAGCCCGAGACCCACGACTAGCGGGCCCTACGAGCAGTACTTC. Encoded protein: CASSPRPTTSGPYEQYF.